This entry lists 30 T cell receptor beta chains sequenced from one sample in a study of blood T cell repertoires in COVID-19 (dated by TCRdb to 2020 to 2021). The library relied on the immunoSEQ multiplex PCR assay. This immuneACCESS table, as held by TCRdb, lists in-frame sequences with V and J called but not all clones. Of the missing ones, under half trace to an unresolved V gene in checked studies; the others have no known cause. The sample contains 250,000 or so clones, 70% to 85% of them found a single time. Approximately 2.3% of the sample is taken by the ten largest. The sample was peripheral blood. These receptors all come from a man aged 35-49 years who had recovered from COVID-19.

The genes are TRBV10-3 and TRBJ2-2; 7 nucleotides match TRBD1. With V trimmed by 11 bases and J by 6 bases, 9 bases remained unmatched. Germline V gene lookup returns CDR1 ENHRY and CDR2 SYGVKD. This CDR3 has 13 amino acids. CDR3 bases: TGTGCCCACTCTAGGGGGCTCGCCGGGGAGCTGTTTTTT. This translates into CAHSRGLAGELFF.

Written as DNA, the CDR3 is TGTGCCAGCACCCCCACAGGGGCGGAGACCCAGTACTTC. Its protein product is CASTPTGAETQYF. The V call is TRBV6-2 or TRBV6-3, the J call TRBJ2-5; 7 bases are a match to TRBD1. The CDR3 spans 13 residues. Germline CDR1 is MNHEY and CDR2 is SVGEGT. V was pared by 7 bases and J by 5 bases, with 7 bases of the junction left unmatched.

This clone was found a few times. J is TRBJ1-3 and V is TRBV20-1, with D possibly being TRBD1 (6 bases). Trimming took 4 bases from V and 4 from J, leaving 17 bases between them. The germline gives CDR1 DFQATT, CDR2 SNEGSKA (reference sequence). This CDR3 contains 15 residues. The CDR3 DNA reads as TGCAGTGCTATTGACAGGACAAGGAGAGGAAACACCATATATTTT. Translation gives CSAIDRTRRGNTIYF.

Written as DNA, the CDR3 is TGCGCCAGCAGCCAAGTGGGGACAGGGAGATATGGCTACACCTTC. Its translation is CASSQVGTGRYGYTF. The gene calls are TRBV4-1 and TRBJ1-2; 9 nucleotides line up with TRBD1. V lost 1 base and J lost 5; bases outside the gene matches: 5. The CDR3 is 15 amino acids. The germline V gene encodes CDR1 MGHRA and CDR2 YSYEKL.

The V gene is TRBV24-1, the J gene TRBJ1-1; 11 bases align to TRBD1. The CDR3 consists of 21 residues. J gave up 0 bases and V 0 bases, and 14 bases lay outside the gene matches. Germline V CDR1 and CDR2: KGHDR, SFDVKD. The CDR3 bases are TGTGCCACCAGTGATTTGTACGGGACAGGGGGAGAGGGAGGCATGAACACTGAAGCTTTCTTT. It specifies CATSDLYGTGGEGGMNTEAFF.

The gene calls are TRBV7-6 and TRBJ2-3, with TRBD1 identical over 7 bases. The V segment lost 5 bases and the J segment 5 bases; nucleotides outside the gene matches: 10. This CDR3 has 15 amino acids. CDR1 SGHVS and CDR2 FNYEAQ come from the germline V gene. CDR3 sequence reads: CASSLIGGREDTQYF. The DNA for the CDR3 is TGTGCCAGCAGCCTTATAGGGGGCAGGGAAGATACGCAGTATTTT.

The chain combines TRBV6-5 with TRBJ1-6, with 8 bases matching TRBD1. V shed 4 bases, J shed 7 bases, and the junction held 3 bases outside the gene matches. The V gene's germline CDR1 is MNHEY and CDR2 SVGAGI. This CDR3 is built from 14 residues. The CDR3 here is CASSFTGGNSPLHF. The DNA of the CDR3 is TGTGCCAGCAGTTTCACAGGGGGGAATTCACCCCTCCACTTT.

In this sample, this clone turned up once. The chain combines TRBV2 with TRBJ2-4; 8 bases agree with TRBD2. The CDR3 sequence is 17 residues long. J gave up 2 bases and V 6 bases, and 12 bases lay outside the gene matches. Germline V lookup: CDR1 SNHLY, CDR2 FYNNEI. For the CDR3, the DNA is TGTGCCAGCAGCATGGGGGGACTAGGAGGCACCAAAAACATTCAGTACTTC. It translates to CASSMGGLGGTKNIQYF.

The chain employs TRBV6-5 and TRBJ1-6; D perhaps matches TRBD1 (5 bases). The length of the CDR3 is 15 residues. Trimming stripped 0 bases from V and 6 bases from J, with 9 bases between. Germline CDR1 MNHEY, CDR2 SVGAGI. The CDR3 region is CASSYSTASNSPLHF. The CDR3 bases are TGTGCCAGCAGTTACTCGACAGCGAGTAATTCACCCCTCCACTTT.

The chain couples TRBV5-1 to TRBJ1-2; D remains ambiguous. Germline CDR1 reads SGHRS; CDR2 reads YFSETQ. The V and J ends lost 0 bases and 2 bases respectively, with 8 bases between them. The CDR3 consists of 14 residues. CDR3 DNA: TGCGCCAGCAGCTTGGATTACAGAAACTATGGCTACACCTTC. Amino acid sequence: CASSLDYRNYGYTF. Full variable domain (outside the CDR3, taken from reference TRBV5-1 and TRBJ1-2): KAGVTQTPRYLIKTRGQQVTLSCSPISGHRSVSWYQQTPGQGLQFLFEYFSETQRNKGNFPGRFSGRQFSNSRSEMNVSTLELGDSALYLCASSLDYRNYGYTFGSGTRLTVV.

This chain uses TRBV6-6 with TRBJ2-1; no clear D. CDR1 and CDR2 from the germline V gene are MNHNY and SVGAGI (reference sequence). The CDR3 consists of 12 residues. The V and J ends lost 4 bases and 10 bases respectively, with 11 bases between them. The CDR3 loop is CASSFSLQEQFF. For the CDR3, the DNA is TGTGCCAGCAGTTTTTCCCTACAGGAGCAGTTCTTC.

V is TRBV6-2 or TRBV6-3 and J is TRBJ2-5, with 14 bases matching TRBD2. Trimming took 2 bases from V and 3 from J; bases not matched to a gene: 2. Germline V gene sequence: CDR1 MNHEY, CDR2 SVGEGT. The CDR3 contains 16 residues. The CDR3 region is CASSYRTSGRKETQYF. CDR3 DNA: TGTGCCAGCAGTTACCGGACTAGCGGGAGGAAAGAGACCCAGTACTTC.

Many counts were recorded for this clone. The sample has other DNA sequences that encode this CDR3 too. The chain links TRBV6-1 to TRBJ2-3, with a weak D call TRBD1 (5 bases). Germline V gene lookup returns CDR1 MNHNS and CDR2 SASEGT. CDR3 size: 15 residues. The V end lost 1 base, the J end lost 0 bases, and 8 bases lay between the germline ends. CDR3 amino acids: CASSEGAGSTDTQYF. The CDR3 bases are TGTGCCAGCAGTGAAGGCGCAGGGAGCACAGATACGCAGTATTTT.

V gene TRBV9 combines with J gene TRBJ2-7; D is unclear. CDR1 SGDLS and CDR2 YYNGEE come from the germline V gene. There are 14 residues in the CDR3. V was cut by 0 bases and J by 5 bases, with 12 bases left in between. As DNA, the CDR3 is TGTGCCAGCAGCGTAGGGGCAGACGGCGACGAGCAGTACTTC. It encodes CASSVGADGDEQYF.

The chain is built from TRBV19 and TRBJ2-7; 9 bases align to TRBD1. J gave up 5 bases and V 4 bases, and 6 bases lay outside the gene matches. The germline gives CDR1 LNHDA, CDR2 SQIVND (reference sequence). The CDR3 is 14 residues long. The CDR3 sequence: CASSTDRGGNEQYF. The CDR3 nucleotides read TGTGCCAGTAGTACGGACAGGGGAGGGAACGAGCAGTACTTC.

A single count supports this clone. The CDR3 DNA is TGTGCCAGCAGTTTTCGGCAGGGGGCGCAAACCTTCCGCTACACCTTC. Residues: CASSFRQGAQTFRYTF. This rearrangement joins TRBV27 to TRBJ1-2; 8 bases fit TRBD1. Germline-derived CDR1 and CDR2 are MNHEY and SMNVEV (reference sequence). The CDR3 sequence is 16 residues long. The V segment lost 3 bases and the J segment 9 bases; nucleotides outside the gene matches: 15.

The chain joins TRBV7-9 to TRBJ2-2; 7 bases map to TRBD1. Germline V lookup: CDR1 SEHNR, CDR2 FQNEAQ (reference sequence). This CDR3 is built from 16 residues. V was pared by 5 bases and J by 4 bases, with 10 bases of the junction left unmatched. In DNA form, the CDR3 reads TGTGCCAGCAGCCCAGGACAGGAGGTTAGCACCGGGGAGCTGTTTTTT. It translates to CASSPGQEVSTGELFF.

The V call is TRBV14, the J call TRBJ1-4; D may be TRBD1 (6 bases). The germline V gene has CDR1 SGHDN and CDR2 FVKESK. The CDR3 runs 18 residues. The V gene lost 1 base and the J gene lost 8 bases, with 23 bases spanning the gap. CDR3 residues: CASSQARGGKGTAEKLFF. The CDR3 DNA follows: TGTGCCAGCAGCCAAGCAAGGGGGGGTAAAGGGACGGCAGAAAAACTGTTTTTT.

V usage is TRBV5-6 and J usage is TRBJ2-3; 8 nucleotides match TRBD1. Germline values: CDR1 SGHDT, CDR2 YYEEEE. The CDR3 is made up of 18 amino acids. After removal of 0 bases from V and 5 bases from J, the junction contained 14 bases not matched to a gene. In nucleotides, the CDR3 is TGTGCCAGCAGCTTGGAGTTGGGCCCGGACAGGGTTTTAGATACGCAGTATTTT. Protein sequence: CASSLELGPDRVLDTQYF.

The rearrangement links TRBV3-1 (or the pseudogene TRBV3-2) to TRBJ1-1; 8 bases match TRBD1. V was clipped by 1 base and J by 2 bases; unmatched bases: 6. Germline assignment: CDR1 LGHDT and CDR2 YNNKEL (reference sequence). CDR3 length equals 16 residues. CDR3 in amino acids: CASSQAPDRDNTEAFF. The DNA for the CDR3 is TGTGCCAGCAGCCAAGCCCCGGACAGGGATAACACTGAAGCTTTCTTT.

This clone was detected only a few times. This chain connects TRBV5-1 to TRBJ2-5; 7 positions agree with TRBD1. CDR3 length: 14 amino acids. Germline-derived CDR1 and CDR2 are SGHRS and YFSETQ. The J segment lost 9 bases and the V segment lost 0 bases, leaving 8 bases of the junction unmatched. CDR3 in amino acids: CASSLVGGPGAQYF. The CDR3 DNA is TGCGCCAGCAGCTTGGTAGGGGGCCCCGGGGCCCAGTACTTC.

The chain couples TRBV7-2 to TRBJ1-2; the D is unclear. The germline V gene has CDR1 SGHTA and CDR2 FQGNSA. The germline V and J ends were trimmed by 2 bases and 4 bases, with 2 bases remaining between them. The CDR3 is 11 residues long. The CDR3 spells CASSLLYGYTF. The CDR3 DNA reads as TGTGCCAGCAGCTTACTCTATGGCTACACCTTC.

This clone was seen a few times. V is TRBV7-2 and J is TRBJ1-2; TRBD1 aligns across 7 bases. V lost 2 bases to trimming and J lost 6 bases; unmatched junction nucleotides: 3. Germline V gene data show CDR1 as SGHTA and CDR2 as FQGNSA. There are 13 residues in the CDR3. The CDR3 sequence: CASSLTGDDGYTF. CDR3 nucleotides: TGTGCCAGCAGCTTAACAGGGGACGATGGCTACACCTTC.

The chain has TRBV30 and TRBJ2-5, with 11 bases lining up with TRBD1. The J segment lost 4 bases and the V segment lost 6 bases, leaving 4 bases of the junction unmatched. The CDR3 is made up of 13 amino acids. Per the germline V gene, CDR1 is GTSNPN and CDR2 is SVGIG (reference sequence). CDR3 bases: TGTGCCTGTACCGGGACAGGGGGAGAGACCCAGTACTTC. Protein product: CACTGTGGETQYF.

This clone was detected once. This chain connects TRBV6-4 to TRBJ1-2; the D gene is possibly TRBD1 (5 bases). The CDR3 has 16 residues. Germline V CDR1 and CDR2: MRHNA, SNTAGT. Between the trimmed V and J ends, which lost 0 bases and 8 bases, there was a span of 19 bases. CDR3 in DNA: TGTGCCAGCAGTGACTCGAGTTGGGCAGGGCTGAGAGGCTACACCTTC. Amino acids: CASSDSSWAGLRGYTF.

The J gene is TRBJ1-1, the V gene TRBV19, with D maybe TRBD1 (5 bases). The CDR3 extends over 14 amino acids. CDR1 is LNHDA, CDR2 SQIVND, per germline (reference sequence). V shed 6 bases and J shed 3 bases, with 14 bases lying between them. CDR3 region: CASSHTTRDTEAFF. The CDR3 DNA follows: TGTGCCAGTAGCCACACTACCAGGGACACTGAAGCTTTCTTT.

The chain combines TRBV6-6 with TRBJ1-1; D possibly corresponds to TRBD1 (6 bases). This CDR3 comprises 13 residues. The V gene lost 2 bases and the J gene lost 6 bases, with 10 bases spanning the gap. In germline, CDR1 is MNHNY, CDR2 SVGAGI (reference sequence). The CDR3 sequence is CASSYGTSSEAFF. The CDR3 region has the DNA TGTGCCAGCAGTTACGGGACAAGCTCTGAAGCTTTCTTT.

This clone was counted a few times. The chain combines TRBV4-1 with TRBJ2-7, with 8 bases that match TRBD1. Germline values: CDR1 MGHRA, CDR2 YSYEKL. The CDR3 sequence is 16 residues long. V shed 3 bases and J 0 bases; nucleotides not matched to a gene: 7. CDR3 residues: CASSQSPGTGSYEQYF. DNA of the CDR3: TGCGCCAGCAGCCAGTCCCCCGGGACAGGCTCCTACGAGCAGTACTTC.

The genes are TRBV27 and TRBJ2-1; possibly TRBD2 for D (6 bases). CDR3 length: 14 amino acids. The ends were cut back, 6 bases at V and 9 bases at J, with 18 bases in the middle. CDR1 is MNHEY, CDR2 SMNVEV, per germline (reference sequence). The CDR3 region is CASRNSPGVGEQFF. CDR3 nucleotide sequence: TGTGCCAGCAGGAATTCCCCGGGAGTGGGTGAGCAGTTCTTC.

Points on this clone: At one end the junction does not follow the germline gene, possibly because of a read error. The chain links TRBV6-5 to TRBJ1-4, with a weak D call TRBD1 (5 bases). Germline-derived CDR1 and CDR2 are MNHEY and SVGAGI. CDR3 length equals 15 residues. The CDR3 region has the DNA TGTGCCAGCAGTCACTCGAAGGGGACTAGGGAAAAACTGTTTTTT. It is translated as CASSHSKGTREKLFF.